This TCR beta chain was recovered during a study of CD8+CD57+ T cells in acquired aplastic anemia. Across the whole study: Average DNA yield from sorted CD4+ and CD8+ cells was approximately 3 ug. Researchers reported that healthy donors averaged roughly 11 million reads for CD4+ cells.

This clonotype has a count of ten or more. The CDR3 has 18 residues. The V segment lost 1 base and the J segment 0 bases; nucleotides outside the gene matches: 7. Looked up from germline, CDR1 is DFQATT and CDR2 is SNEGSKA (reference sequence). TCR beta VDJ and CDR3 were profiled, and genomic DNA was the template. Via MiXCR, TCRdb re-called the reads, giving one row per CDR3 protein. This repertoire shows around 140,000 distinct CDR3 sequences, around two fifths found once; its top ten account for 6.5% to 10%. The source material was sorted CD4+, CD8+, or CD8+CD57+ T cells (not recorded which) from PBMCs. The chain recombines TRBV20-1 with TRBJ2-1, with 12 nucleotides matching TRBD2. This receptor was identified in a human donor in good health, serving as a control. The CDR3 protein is CSARAGLAGSSSYNEQFF. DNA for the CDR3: TGCAGTGCTAGAGCGGGACTAGCGGGTTCTAGCTCCTACAATGAGCAGTTCTTC.